The 2 T cell receptor beta chains in this list originate from one sample, sequenced in a study of cytomegalovirus exposure and HLA in healthy donors. Primers for the PCR totalled 60 Vbeta and 13 Jbeta. Assay: immunoSEQ multiplex PCR; the TCRdb copy retains only in-frame clones and omits some. This sample yields roughly 250,000 clones, of which under 90% are seen a single time; about 0.3% belongs to the top ten. Material for sequencing was PBMCs. The receptors derive from a girl aged 2-15 years in good health and CMV-seronegative.

This clone occurred a few times. This rearrangement joins TRBV10-3 to TRBJ2-1, with D perhaps TRBD2 (6 bases). Between the trimmed V and J ends, which lost 4 bases and 2 bases, there was a span of 12 bases. The germline gives CDR1 ENHRY, CDR2 SYGVKD. The CDR3 is 15 residues long. CDR3 in amino acids: CAISAGELTYNEQFF. The CDR3 DNA is TGTGCCATCAGTGCGGGGGAACTAACCTACAATGAGCAGTTCTTC.

This chain connects TRBV7-9 to TRBJ2-7; D unclear. The CDR3 runs to 13 residues. The V gene lost 5 bases and the J gene lost 1 base, with 9 bases spanning the gap. CDR1 and CDR2 from the germline V gene are SEHNR and FQNEAQ (reference sequence). The CDR3 spells CASSPDSSYEQYF. For the CDR3, the DNA is TGTGCCAGCAGCCCTGACTCATCCTACGAGCAGTACTTC.